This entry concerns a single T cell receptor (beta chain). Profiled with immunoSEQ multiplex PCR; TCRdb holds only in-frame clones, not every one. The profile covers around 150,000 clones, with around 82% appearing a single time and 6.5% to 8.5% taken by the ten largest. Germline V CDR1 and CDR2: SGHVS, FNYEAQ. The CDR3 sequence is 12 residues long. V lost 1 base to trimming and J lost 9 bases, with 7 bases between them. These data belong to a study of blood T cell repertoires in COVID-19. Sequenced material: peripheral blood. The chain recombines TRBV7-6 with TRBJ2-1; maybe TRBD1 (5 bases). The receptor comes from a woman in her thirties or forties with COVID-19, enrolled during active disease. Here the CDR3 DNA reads TGTGCCAGCAGCTTAGTTGGGGCTGAGCAGTTCTTC. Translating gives CASSLVGAEQFF.